The T cell receptor beta chain described here comes from a study of cytomegalovirus exposure and HLA in healthy donors. This clone was observed a few times. The target antigen is unknown. Libraries were prepared by immunoSEQ multiplex PCR; TCRdb keeps only in-frame clonotypes and omits some of them. The data contain approximately 80,000 clones, 90% to 95% of them seen just once; the ten biggest clones take up less than 4%. Points from the study as a whole: For most TCR sequences rarity was the rule, although some public TCRs occurred in many donors.

Sequencing was carried out using PBMCs. The receptor was isolated from a woman in her 30s in good health and CMV-seronegative.

This chain's CDR3 is CASSFRDREGYTF. The CDR3 DNA reads TGTGCCAGCAGTTTCCGGGACAGGGAGGGCTACACCTTC. The rearrangement uses TRBV2 and TRBJ1-2, with 9 bases aligning to TRBD1. Germline CDR1 and CDR2: SNHLY and FYNNEI. This CDR3 is 13 amino acids long. With 5 bases clipped from V and 8 bases from J, the junction kept 6 bases outside the gene matches.